There are a few counts of the clone carrying this T cell receptor beta chain. Vbeta (60) and Jbeta (13) primers were used in the PCR. TCRdb's table, derived via immunoSEQ multiplex PCR, lists solely in-frame clones and lacks some. The sample contains some 80,000 clones, about 9.4% of which appear only once. The data were obtained in a study of cytomegalovirus exposure and HLA in healthy donors. Deletions cut 1 base from V and 8 bases from J, with 17 bases between. CDR1 is SEHNR and CDR2 is FQNEAQ in the germline V gene (reference sequence). CDR3 length: 15 residues. The chain employs TRBV7-9 and TRBJ1-2; possible D gene TRBD1, 6 bases. The origin of this receptor is a man aged 55 to 70 in good health and CMV-seropositive. Input material: PBMCs. In DNA form, the CDR3 reads TGTGCCAGCAGCTTAGAGCAACAGGGACGGAGCGGCTACACCTTC. Translated, it gives CASSLEQQGRSGYTF.